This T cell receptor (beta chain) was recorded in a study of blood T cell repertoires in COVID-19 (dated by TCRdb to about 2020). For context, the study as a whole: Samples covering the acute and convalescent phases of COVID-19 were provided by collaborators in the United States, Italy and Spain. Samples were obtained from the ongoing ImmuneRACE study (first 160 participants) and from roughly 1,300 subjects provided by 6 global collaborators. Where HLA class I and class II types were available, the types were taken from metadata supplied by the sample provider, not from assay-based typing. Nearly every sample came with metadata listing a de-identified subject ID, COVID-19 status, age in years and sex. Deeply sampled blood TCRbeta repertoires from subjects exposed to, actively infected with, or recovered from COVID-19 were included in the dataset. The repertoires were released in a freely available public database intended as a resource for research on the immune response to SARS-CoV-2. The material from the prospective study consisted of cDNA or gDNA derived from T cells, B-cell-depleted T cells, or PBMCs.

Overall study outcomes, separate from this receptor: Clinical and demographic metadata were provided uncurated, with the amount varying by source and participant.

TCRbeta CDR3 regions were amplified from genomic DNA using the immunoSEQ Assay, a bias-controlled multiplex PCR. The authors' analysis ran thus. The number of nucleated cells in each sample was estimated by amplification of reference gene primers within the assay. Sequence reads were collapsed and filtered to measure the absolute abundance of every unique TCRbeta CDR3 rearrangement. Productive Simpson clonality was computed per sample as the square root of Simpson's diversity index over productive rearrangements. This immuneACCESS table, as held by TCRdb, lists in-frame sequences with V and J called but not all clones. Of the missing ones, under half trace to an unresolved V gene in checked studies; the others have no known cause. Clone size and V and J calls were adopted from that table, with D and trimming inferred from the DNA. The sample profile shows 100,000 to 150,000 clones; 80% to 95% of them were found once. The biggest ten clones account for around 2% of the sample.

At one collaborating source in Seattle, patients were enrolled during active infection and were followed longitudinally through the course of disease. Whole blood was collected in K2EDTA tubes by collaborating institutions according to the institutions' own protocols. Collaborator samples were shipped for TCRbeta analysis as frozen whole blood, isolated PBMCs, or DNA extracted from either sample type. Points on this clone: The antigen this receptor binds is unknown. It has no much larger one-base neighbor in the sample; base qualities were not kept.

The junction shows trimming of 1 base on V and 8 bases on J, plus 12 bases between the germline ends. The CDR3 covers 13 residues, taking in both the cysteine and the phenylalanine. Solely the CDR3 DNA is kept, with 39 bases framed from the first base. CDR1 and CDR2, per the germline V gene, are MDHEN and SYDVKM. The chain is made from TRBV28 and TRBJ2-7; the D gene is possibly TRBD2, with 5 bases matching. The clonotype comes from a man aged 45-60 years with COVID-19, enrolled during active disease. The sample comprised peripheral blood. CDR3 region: CASSLSSPGKQYF. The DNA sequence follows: TGTGCCAGCAGTTTATCCTCCCCGGGAAAGCAGTACTTC.